This TCR beta chain was recorded in a study of blood T cells in healthy people across ages. This clonotype was recorded a few times. The antigen is unknown. Then a second PCR, running roughly 7 to 11 cycles, was carried out with a sample-barcoded 5' primer and a J-beta primer mix. TCRdb re-derived calls from the 5' RACE reads in MiXCR, one entry per CDR3 protein. The sample contains 1.5 million to 2 million distinct CDR3 sequences, around half of which appear only once. Study results and caveats: The fall in TCR beta diversity per million T cells was roughly linear with age. The long-lived group displayed more naive CD4+ cells, plus higher diversity, than the aged donors did.

The CDR3 is made up of 15 amino acids. Germline-derived CDR1 and CDR2 are MGHRA and YSYEKL. Deletions cut 2 bases from V and 6 bases from J, with 13 bases between. The sample comprised blood. This sequence was found in a woman between 40 and 55 years old in good health. V is TRBV4-1 and J is TRBJ1-4, with D unresolved. The CDR3 loop reads CASSQRPWLHEKLFF. CDR3 sequence (DNA): TGCGCCAGCAGCCAACGACCCTGGCTACATGAAAAACTGTTTTTT.